Below are 22 T cell receptor beta chains sequenced from a single sample in a study of identical twins. TCRdb reprocessed the 5' RACE reads with MiXCR, giving one entry per CDR3 protein. This sample yields about 690,000 distinct CDR3 sequences, of which over 5% are seen a single time; around 1.9% belongs to the top ten. The source material was naive T cells sorted from blood. These TCRs come from a man younger than 35 in good health.

In its sample, this clonotype was seen a few times. This chain links TRBV6-5 with TRBJ2-2; 7 bases line up with TRBD2. V trimming: 2 bases; J trimming: 7 bases; junction bases outside the gene matches: 4. CDR3 length equals 14 residues. Germline CDR1 is MNHEY and CDR2 is SVGAGI. The CDR3 bases are TGTGCCAGCAGTTACAATGGCGGGAGCGGGGAGCTGTTTTTT. Residues: CASSYNGGSGELFF.

This clonotype showed up just a few times. The chain combines TRBV29-1 with TRBJ2-3; 10 nucleotides align to TRBD2. The CDR3 is made up of 14 amino acids. J gave up 2 bases and V 7 bases, and 6 bases lay outside the gene matches. Germline loops: CDR1 SQVTM, CDR2 ANQGSEA. The CDR3 DNA is TGCAGCGCAGGACTAGCGGAGATCACAGATACGCAGTATTTT. This codes for CSAGLAEITDTQYF.

This clonotype was counted many times. The chain recombines TRBV6-5 with TRBJ2-5; D possibly uses TRBD1 or TRBD2 (5 bases each). V dropped 0 bases and J dropped 7 bases, with 15 bases sitting between them. Germline V gene lookup returns CDR1 MNHEY and CDR2 SVGAGI. There are 15 residues in the CDR3. In DNA, the CDR3 is TGTGCCAGCAGTTACTCGATTGGGGAGCAGGGGACCCAGTACTTC. This translates into CASSYSIGEQGTQYF.

This clonotype was observed many times. V and J are TRBV24-1 and TRBJ2-2, with D perhaps TRBD2 (5 bases). Germline V gives CDR1 KGHDR, CDR2 SFDVKD. V was clipped by 10 bases and J by 5 bases, with 13 bases between them. This CDR3 region has 13 residues. In nucleotides, the CDR3 is TGTGCCACTCGTTCCCCGGGGACCGGGGAGCTGTTTTTT. Amino acids: CATRSPGTGELFF.

The rearrangement joins TRBV5-1 to TRBJ2-2, with no clear D. The CDR3 runs to 14 residues. The germline V and J ends were trimmed by 5 bases and 5 bases, with 13 bases remaining between them. Germline CDR1 and CDR2: SGHRS and YFSETQ. CDR3 sequence: CASSLDDPTGELFF. The CDR3 bases are TGCGCCAGCAGTCTGGACGACCCGACCGGGGAGCTGTTTTTT.

V usage is TRBV20-1 and J usage is TRBJ2-3; D call uncertain. This CDR3 is built from 13 residues. Trimming removed 6 bases at V and 2 bases at J, with 12 bases between. The germline CDR1 and CDR2 sequences are DFQATT and SNEGSKA (reference sequence). CDR3 sequence (DNA): TGCAGTGCCCCCTACGGCAACACAGATACGCAGTATTTT. It is translated as CSAPYGNTDTQYF.

This clonotype has at least ten counts. The V and J genes are TRBV12-3 or TRBV12-4 and TRBJ2-4, with D unresolved. Trimming took off 7 bases at V and 5 bases at J, with 12 bases between the two ends. The CDR3 length is 13 residues. CDR3 protein: CASNRRRENIQYF. The CDR3 nucleotides read TGTGCCAGCAACCGCCGACGGGAAAACATTCAGTACTTC.

This clonotype was observed a handful of times. The chain recombines TRBV7-6 with TRBJ1-5; the D is unclear. Germline assignment: CDR1 SGHVS and CDR2 FNYEAQ. Trimming took 0 bases from V and 0 from J, leaving 12 bases between them. The CDR3 runs 17 residues. CDR3 nucleotides: TGTGCCAGCAGCTTAGCACATGGACGGTATAGCAATCAGCCCCAGCATTTT. It translates to CASSLAHGRYSNQPQHF. The full variable domain, with the rest looked up from reference TRBV7-6 and TRBJ1-5, is GAGVSQSPRYKVTKRGQDVALRCDPISGHVSLYWYRQALGQGPEFLTYFNYEAQQDKSGLPNDRFSAERPEGSISTLTIQRTEQRDSAMYRCASSLAHGRYSNQPQHFGDGTRLSIL.

This clonotype appeared many times. This sequence joins TRBV20-1 and TRBJ2-3, with 11 nucleotides matching TRBD2. Germline lookup yields CDR1 DFQATT and CDR2 SNEGSKA (reference sequence). The CDR3 runs to 15 residues. Losses at the gene ends were 1 base for V and 5 bases for J; bases not matched to a gene: 5. CDR3 sequence: CSARAGLAVLDTQYF. As DNA, the CDR3 is TGCAGTGCTAGAGCGGGACTAGCGGTTCTAGATACGCAGTATTTT.

This clonotype was seen many times. The CDR3, as DNA: TGCGCCAGCAGCCCAACGGACAGTCCCTATGGCTACACCTTC. It translates to CASSPTDSPYGYTF. The genes are TRBV4-3 and TRBJ1-2, with D perhaps matching TRBD1 (6 bases). Germline V lookup: CDR1 LGHNA, CDR2 YSLEER. The V gene lost 4 bases and the J gene lost 4 bases, with 13 bases spanning the gap. The CDR3 is 14 residues long.

The rearrangement links TRBV5-1 to TRBJ2-1; D gene unclear. The V end was cut by 5 bases, the J end by 7 bases, with 16 bases between. This CDR3 has 14 residues. The V gene's germline CDR1 is SGHRS and CDR2 YFSETQ. The CDR3 loop is CASSIGLKENEQFF. The CDR3 region has the DNA TGCGCCAGCAGTATCGGGCTCAAAGAGAATGAGCAGTTCTTC.

This clonotype was recorded at least ten times. V and J are TRBV9 and TRBJ2-5; TRBD1 matches at 8 bases. CDR1 and CDR2 from the germline V gene are SGDLS and YYNGEE. The CDR3 is 15 amino acids. J was trimmed by 6 bases and V by 3 bases; bases with no gene match: 10. CDR3 sequence reads: CASSATTDRAKTQYF. The CDR3 DNA follows: TGTGCCAGCAGCGCCACTACGGACAGGGCCAAGACCCAGTACTTC.

This clonotype was seen only a few times. The chain employs TRBV5-6 and TRBJ2-1; 8 bases are shared with TRBD2. Per the germline V gene, CDR1 is SGHDT and CDR2 is YYEEEE. V was pared by 3 bases and J by 8 bases, with 19 bases of the junction left unmatched. The CDR3 is 18 amino acids. The CDR3 DNA sequence: TGTGCCAGCAGCTGGACCACCGGGGGACTAGTAGAAAGGGATGAGCAGTTCTTC. Translating gives CASSWTTGGLVERDEQFF.

The chain is built from TRBV19 and TRBJ2-3, with unresolved D. Germline assignment: CDR1 LNHDA and CDR2 SQIVND (reference sequence). The CDR3 loop spans 12 amino acids. The ends were cut back, 10 bases at V and 6 bases at J, with 14 bases in the middle. The CDR3, as DNA: TGTGCCACCGCCTTGGGATCGGATACGCAGTATTTT. It specifies CATALGSDTQYF.

This clonotype was seen only a few times. CDR3 residues: CASSSQGRGYPGELFF. In DNA, the CDR3 is TGTGCCAGCAGCTCACAGGGGCGCGGGTATCCCGGGGAGCTGTTTTTT. V is TRBV5-5 and J is TRBJ2-2, with 7 bases identical to TRBD1. The CDR3 totals 16 residues. V shed 3 bases, J shed 6 bases, and the junction held 11 bases outside the gene matches. Germline assignment: CDR1 SGHKS and CDR2 YYEKEE (reference sequence).

The chain has TRBV4-1 and TRBJ2-5; 7 bases match TRBD2. V was pared by 0 bases and J by 4 bases, with 11 bases of the junction left unmatched. Germline CDR1 is MGHRA and CDR2 is YSYEKL. This CDR3 is built from 17 residues. CDR3 residues: CASSQETWRESGETQYF. The CDR3 bases are TGCGCCAGCAGCCAAGAGACTTGGCGGGAGAGTGGAGAGACCCAGTACTTC.

This clonotype was detected a few times. This chain uses TRBV20-1 with TRBJ1-2; D possibly corresponds to TRBD1 (5 bases). V was shortened by 4 bases and J by 7 bases, with 19 bases between the two germline ends. The germline V gene encodes CDR1 DFQATT and CDR2 SNEGSKA (reference sequence). The CDR3 loop spans 14 amino acids. CDR3 coding DNA: TGCAGTGCTATGAGTCTGGGGGACTCGAGTGGCTACACCTTC. Amino acid sequence: CSAMSLGDSSGYTF.

This clonotype was found many times. The genes are TRBV7-2 and TRBJ1-1, with a weak D call TRBD1 (5 bases). Deletions cut 1 base from V and 4 bases from J, with 19 bases between. The germline gives CDR1 SGHTA, CDR2 FQGNSA. This CDR3 comprises 17 residues. CDR3 sequence: CASSLVPGHIRGTEAFF. CDR3 nucleotides: TGTGCCAGCAGCTTAGTTCCAGGGCACATAAGGGGCACTGAAGCTTTCTTT.

The CDR3 loop reads CASGQEMNTEAFF. CDR3 DNA: TGTGCCAGCGGACAGGAGATGAACACTGAAGCTTTCTTT. The chain links TRBV7-9 to TRBJ1-1; 7 bases fit TRBD1. Germline V gives CDR1 SEHNR, CDR2 FQNEAQ (reference sequence). V shed 8 bases, J shed 0 bases, and the junction held 3 bases outside the gene matches. The CDR3 sequence is 13 residues long.

This clonotype turned up a few times. The chain carries TRBV7-9 and TRBJ2-7, with 9 bases that match TRBD1. V trimming: 1 base; J trimming: 4 bases; junction bases outside the gene matches: 2. Looked up from germline, CDR1 is SEHNR and CDR2 is FQNEAQ (reference sequence). The CDR3 runs 14 residues. CDR3 amino acids: CASSLGDRVYEQYV. CDR3 nucleotide sequence: TGTGCCAGCAGCTTAGGGGACAGGGTTTACGAGCAGTACGTC.

This clonotype was detected only a few times. V gene TRBV30 combines with J gene TRBJ2-1; 8 bases are a match to TRBD2. The V and J ends lost 3 bases and 0 bases, in that order; junction bases with no gene match: 7. Germline CDR1 reads GTSNPN; CDR2 reads SVGIG (reference sequence). The CDR3 runs 16 residues. CDR3 sequence: CAWRWGLESSYNEQFF. CDR3 DNA sequence: TGTGCCTGGAGATGGGGACTAGAGAGCTCCTACAATGAGCAGTTCTTC.

This clonotype was observed at least ten times. This chain joins TRBV7-9 and TRBJ1-1, with TRBD1 matching 7 bases. J gave up 3 bases and V 4 bases, and 5 bases lay outside the gene matches. Germline V gives CDR1 SEHNR, CDR2 FQNEAQ (reference sequence). The CDR3 covers 14 residues. The CDR3 bases are TGTGCCAGCAGCTCGGACAGGCGAGACACTGAAGCTTTCTTT. The encoded protein is CASSSDRRDTEAFF.